This TCR beta chain emerged from a study of response to subunit inactivated influenza vaccine. The V gene's germline CDR1 is DFQATT and CDR2 SNEGSKA (reference sequence). The CDR3 is made up of 14 amino acids. The V gene lost 0 bases and the J gene lost 5 bases, with 11 bases spanning the gap. Findings and caveats of the study: Only a handful of new T cells, the authors suggested, are recruited with each seasonal influenza vaccination.

This clonotype was picked up a small number of times. The antigen remains unidentified. TCRdb ran MiXCR on the RT-PCR reads and lists one entry per CDR3 protein. Of about 190,000 distinct CDR3 sequences in the sample, about an eighth were seen once. This chain connects TRBV20-1 to TRBJ1-5; unclear D gene. The specimen comprised CD8+ T cells sorted from PBMCs, sampled roughly 5 days after vaccination. The TCR originated in a middle-aged man who received an inactivated influenza vaccine. CDR3 sequence reads: CSARDRVLDQPQHF. In DNA form, the CDR3 reads TGCAGTGCTAGAGATCGCGTTCTCGATCAGCCCCAGCATTTT.